These 28 T cell receptor beta chains originate from one sample sequenced in a study of T cell clones after liver transplantation. These receptors are not linked to any known antigen. TCRbeta sequences of proliferating CFSE-low MLR cells were labeled alloreactive. Only in-frame clones appear in the TCRdb table, and some are missing; sequencing was by immunoSEQ multiplex PCR. The table records about 5,800 clones, 31% of them present only once. The specimen was CD4+ T cells from cultured PBMCs. The receptors originated from a human patient who received a liver transplant. Some T cells here may be from the graft donor.

By its share, this clone is medium-sized. This chain joins TRBV7-9 and TRBJ1-6, with D uncertain. There are 14 residues in the CDR3. The germline V gene has CDR1 SEHNR and CDR2 FQNEAQ (reference sequence). Trimming took off 1 base at V and 13 bases at J, with 14 bases between the two ends. CDR3 nucleotides: TGTGCCAGCAGCTTAGGCGGCCAGGTCTCTCCCCTCCACTTT. Its translation is CASSLGGQVSPLHF.

The sample holds a few counts of this clone. V and J are TRBV7-2 and TRBJ2-7; D might be TRBD1 (6 bases). Germline V lookup: CDR1 SGHTA, CDR2 FQGNSA. The CDR3 is 15 residues long. V lost 1 base, J lost 1 base, and 11 bases lay in between. CDR3 nucleotides: TGTGCCAGCAGCTTAGATGGGACACCTTCCTACGAGCAGTACTTC. Encoded protein: CASSLDGTPSYEQYF.

This clone was seen more than once but under ten times. The rearrangement joins TRBV5-6 to TRBJ1-2; D might be TRBD1 (5 bases). The length of the CDR3 is 14 residues. CDR1 SGHDT and CDR2 YYEEEE come from the germline V gene. V shed 2 bases and J shed 0 bases, with 8 bases lying between them. Written as DNA, the CDR3 is TGTGCCAGCAGCTTTCAGGGAACTAACTATGGCTACACCTTC. As protein: CASSFQGTNYGYTF.

The chain has TRBV6-8 and TRBJ2-3, with TRBD2 identical over 12 bases. The germline V gene has CDR1 MNHGY and CDR2 SAAAGT. This CDR3 contains 15 residues. J gave up 2 bases and V 6 bases, and 3 bases lay outside the gene matches. CDR3: CASRLAGGFTDTQYF. The CDR3 DNA sequence: TGTGCCAGCAGACTAGCGGGAGGCTTCACAGATACGCAGTATTTT.

The gene calls are TRBV5-5 and TRBJ1-1; D is unresolved. The V and J ends lost 5 bases and 8 bases respectively, with 19 bases between them. The CDR3 is 14 residues long. The germline CDR1 and CDR2 sequences are SGHKS and YYEKEE (reference sequence). The CDR3 spells CASSSASSWTEAFF. The CDR3 bases are TGTGCCAGCAGTTCTGCATCCTCTTGGACCGAAGCTTTCTTT.

Only a few counts were recorded for this clone. The V call is TRBV28, the J call TRBJ2-5; D gene uncertain. The J call may be incorrect, as the DNA end agrees better with TRBJ2-7. The CDR3 extends over 14 amino acids. CDR1 is MDHEN, CDR2 SYDVKM, per germline. In nucleotides, the CDR3 is TGTGCCAGCAGAACAAATGCAGGTTCCTACGAGCAGTACTTC. Translating gives CASRTNAGSYEQYF.

By frequency in the sample, this clone is medium-sized. This chain joins TRBV19 and TRBJ1-2; D is uncertain. The CDR3 spans 12 residues. Germline V gene data show CDR1 as LNHDA and CDR2 as SQIVND (reference sequence). With 8 bases removed from V and 1 base from J, the gap between germline ends came to 8 bases. The chain's CDR3 is CASFSNNYGYTF. Here the CDR3 DNA reads TGTGCCAGTTTCAGCAATAACTATGGCTACACCTTC.

V usage is TRBV9 and J usage is TRBJ1-1, with 7 nucleotides matching TRBD1. Germline-derived CDR1 and CDR2 are SGDLS and YYNGEE. This CDR3 is built from 13 residues. V dropped 5 bases and J dropped 5; count of bases not matched to a gene: 6. As DNA, the CDR3 is TGTGCCAGCAGGAGGGACAGTGAAACTGAAGCTTTCTTT. Protein product: CASRRDSETEAFF.

By frequency in the sample, this clone is medium-sized. The V gene is TRBV2, the J gene TRBJ2-3; 9 bases match TRBD1. Losses at the gene ends were 4 bases for V and 2 bases for J; bases not matched to a gene: 4. The CDR3 totals 15 residues. Germline CDR1 reads SNHLY; CDR2 reads FYNNEI. This CDR3 is CASSVGTGHTDTQYF. The CDR3 DNA is TGTGCCAGCAGTGTGGGGACAGGGCACACAGATACGCAGTATTTT.

The rearrangement joins TRBV28 to TRBJ1-5; D gene uncertain. There are 12 residues in the CDR3. V was pared by 6 bases and J by 9 bases, with 12 bases between. Germline V gene data show CDR1 as MDHEN and CDR2 as SYDVKM. The CDR3 coding sequence is TGTGCCAGCAGGCCACGGGAGGGGCCCCAGCATTTT. Its protein product is CASRPREGPQHF.

This clone showed up just a few times. The chain links TRBV6-6 to TRBJ2-7; D is perhaps TRBD1 (5 bases). Trimming cost V 6 bases and J 7 bases, with 13 bases left between them. This CDR3 spans 12 amino acids. Germline lookup yields CDR1 MNHNY and CDR2 SVGAGI (reference sequence). The CDR3 DNA reads TGTGCCAGCAGCCGAGGACACGGAGAGCAGTACTTC. It translates to CASSRGHGEQYF.

The V and J genes are TRBV30 and TRBJ1-2; unclear D gene. The CDR3 totals 14 residues. Trimming took off 2 bases at V and 4 bases at J, with 14 bases between the two ends. The germline V gene encodes CDR1 GTSNPN and CDR2 SVGIG (reference sequence). CDR3 bases: TGTGCCTGGAGTCCGCCTCCCGCCAGCTATGGCTACACCTTC. Its translation: CAWSPPPASYGYTF.

This clone is deemed medium-sized (0.01 to 0.1%). The chain uses TRBV7-2 and TRBJ1-6; D is possibly TRBD1 (5 bases). Trimming took 1 base from V and 10 from J, leaving 14 bases between them. Germline V gives CDR1 SGHTA, CDR2 FQGNSA. The CDR3 is 15 amino acids. In DNA, the CDR3 is TGTGCCAGCAGCTTAGAGGGGAGGTCGAACTCACCCCTCCACTTT. It translates to CASSLEGRSNSPLHF. The full variable domain, rest sourced from reference TRBV7-2 and TRBJ1-6, is GAGVSQSPSNKVTEKGKDVELRCDPISGHTALYWYRQSLGQGLEFLIYFQGNSAPDKSGLPSDRFSAERTGGSVSTLTIQRTQQEDSAVYLCASSLEGRSNSPLHFGNGTRLTVT.

In its sample, this clone is medium-sized. The chain joins TRBV25-1 to TRBJ1-4; the match to TRBD1 covers 8 bases. Germline loops: CDR1 MGHDK, CDR2 SYGVNS. V lost 2 bases and J lost 7; bases outside the gene matches: 6. This CDR3 spans 15 amino acids. The CDR3 here is CASSEANRGSEKLFF. CDR3 nucleotide sequence: TGTGCCAGCAGTGAAGCGAACAGGGGGTCTGAAAAACTGTTTTTT.

Only one count was recorded for this clone. This chain uses TRBV29-1 with TRBJ1-1; TRBD1 agrees at 7 bases. V was pared by 7 bases and J by 4 bases, with 6 bases of the junction left unmatched. The CDR3 totals 12 residues. Germline CDR1 and CDR2: SQVTM and ANQGSEA. CDR3 residues: CSATTGVTEAFF. The CDR3 bases are TGCAGCGCTACTACAGGGGTCACTGAAGCTTTCTTT.

This clone was observed a handful of times. The V and J genes are TRBV7-6 and TRBJ2-3, with D possibly matching TRBD2 (6 bases). The V and J ends lost 4 bases and 1 base respectively, with 18 bases between them. This CDR3 comprises 17 residues. Germline CDR1 is SGHVS and CDR2 is FNYEAQ. In DNA, the CDR3 is TGTGCCAGCAGCTCTATATCCCCGGGACTTCGCACAGATACGCAGTATTTT. Encoded protein: CASSSISPGLRTDTQYF.

The V gene is TRBV10-1, the J gene TRBJ2-5, with TRBD1 as a possible D gene (6 bases). The CDR3 length is 17 residues. Germline lookup yields CDR1 WNHNN and CDR2 SYGVQD (reference sequence). The ends were cut back, 0 bases at V and 2 bases at J, with 16 bases in the middle. CDR3 residues: CASSESGRGRSQETQYF. CDR3 nucleotides: TGCGCCAGCAGTGAGTCTGGCAGGGGAAGAAGTCAAGAGACCCAGTACTTC.

CDR3: CASSRQGTNTGELFF. The CDR3 DNA sequence: TGTGCCAGCAGCCGACAGGGGACGAACACCGGGGAGCTGTTTTTT. The chain combines TRBV6-4 with TRBJ2-2; 8 nucleotides agree with TRBD1. The J segment lost 0 bases and the V segment lost 6 bases, leaving 3 bases of the junction unmatched. The length of the CDR3 is 15 residues. Germline assignment: CDR1 MRHNA and CDR2 SNTAGT.

This clone has a handful of counts. Given a far larger clone just one base away, this is likely a sequencing read error. The sample holds other DNA sequences that translate to the same CDR3. The genes are TRBV11-3 and TRBJ2-5, with TRBD2 matching over 11 bases. V gave up 2 bases and J gave up 5 bases; unmatched junction bases: 7. The CDR3 is made up of 16 amino acids. Per the germline V gene, CDR1 is SGHNT and CDR2 is YENEEA. CDR3 protein: CASSLISGGAGETQYF. The CDR3 region has the DNA TGTGCCAGCAGCTTAATTAGCGGGGGGGCGGGGGAGACCCAGTACTTC.

This clone is large. The chain links TRBV5-1 to TRBJ2-2, with D maybe TRBD1 (6 bases). This CDR3 region has 16 residues. The V end lost 5 bases, the J end lost 4 bases, and 18 bases lay between the germline ends. Germline V gives CDR1 SGHRS, CDR2 YFSETQ. The CDR3 reads CASSRGTGLGTGELFF. The CDR3 DNA is TGCGCCAGCAGTAGGGGGACGGGGCTCGGCACCGGGGAGCTGTTTTTT.

J is TRBJ2-7 and V is TRBV28; unclear D gene. V was shortened by 5 bases and J by 2 bases, with 4 bases between the two germline ends. The germline V gene encodes CDR1 MDHEN and CDR2 SYDVKM. CDR3 length equals 11 residues. CDR3 region: CASSATYEQYF. The CDR3 coding sequence is TGTGCCAGCAGTGCCACCTACGAGCAGTACTTC. Full variable domain (missing parts from reference TRBV28 and TRBJ2-7): DVKVTQSSRYLVKRTGEKVFLECVQDMDHENMFWYRQDPGLGLRLIYFSYDVKMKEKGDIPEGYSVSREKKERFSLILESASTNQTSMYLCASSATYEQYFGPGTRLTVT.

This clone has a handful of counts. The V gene is TRBV6-1, the J gene TRBJ1-1, with 7 positions matching TRBD1. Germline values: CDR1 MNHNS, CDR2 SASEGT. The J segment lost 6 bases and the V segment lost 7 bases, leaving 14 bases of the junction unmatched. The CDR3 sequence is 15 residues long. The DNA of the CDR3 is TGTGCCAGCACCAGAACGGGCCAACAGGGGCCTGAAGCTTTCTTT. This codes for CASTRTGQQGPEAFF.

The chain carries TRBV7-9 and TRBJ2-1; TRBD2 matches at 8 bases. This CDR3 spans 14 amino acids. Germline V gene lookup returns CDR1 SEHNR and CDR2 FQNEAQ (reference sequence). Trimming at V came to 2 bases and at J to 8 bases, leaving 5 bases not matched to a gene. The CDR3 nucleotides read TGTGCCAGCAGCTTATCGGGACTAGACGATGAGCAGTTCTTC. Translation gives CASSLSGLDDEQFF. Variable domain in full (rest from reference TRBV7-9 and TRBJ2-1): DTGVSQNPRHKITKRGQNVTFRCDPISEHNRLYWYRQTLGQGPEFLTYFQNEAQLEKSRLLSDRFSAERPKGSFSTLEIQRTEQGDSAMYLCASSLSGLDDEQFFGPGTRLTVL.

The sample holds one count of this clone. The CDR3 DNA reads as TGTGCCATCGACCTAGCGGGGGGCACAGATACGCAGTATTTT. Amino acids: CAIDLAGGTDTQYF. The chain is built from TRBV6-1 and TRBJ2-3, with 10 bases that match TRBD2. The CDR3 contains 14 residues. With V trimmed by 10 bases and J by 1 base, 5 bases remained unmatched. The germline V gene encodes CDR1 MNHNS and CDR2 SASEGT.

J is TRBJ2-2 and V is TRBV10-3; D is perhaps TRBD2 (5 bases). Germline CDR1 and CDR2: ENHRY and SYGVKD. This CDR3 spans 15 amino acids. V was shortened by 6 bases and J by 2 bases, with 13 bases between the two germline ends. The CDR3 DNA sequence: TGTGCCATCAGGGCCGGACTTTCCAACACCGGGGAGCTGTTTTTT. Translation gives CAIRAGLSNTGELFF.

The chain couples TRBV27 to TRBJ2-1; D possibly corresponds to TRBD1 (5 bases). CDR3 length equals 12 residues. V lost 10 bases, J lost 4 bases, and 11 bases lay in between. Germline CDR1 is MNHEY and CDR2 is SMNVEV (reference sequence). CDR3: CANTQGYNEQFF. CDR3 DNA: TGTGCCAACACCCAGGGATACAATGAGCAGTTCTTC.

About this clone: The junction departs from the called germline gene at one end, perhaps through a read error. The CDR3 sequence is CARSKHRGRSGANVLTF. The CDR3 DNA is TGTGCCCGCAGCAAACACCGGGGGCGCTCGGGGGCCAACGTCCTGACTTTC. The chain combines TRBV9 with TRBJ2-6; TRBD1 or TRBD2 may be the D gene (6 bases each). The CDR3 contains 17 residues. Germline V gene lookup returns CDR1 SGDLS and CDR2 YYNGEE. Variable domain in full (rest from reference TRBV9 and TRBJ2-6): DSGVTQTPKHLITATGQRVTLRCSPRSGDLSVYWYQQSLDQGLQFLIQYYNGEERAKGNILERFSAQQFPDLHSELNLSSLELGDSALYFCARSKHRGRSGANVLTFGAGSRLTVL.

This clone was counted a few times. Given a far larger clone just one base away, this is likely a sequencing read error. The J gene is TRBJ1-1, the V gene TRBV25-1; 8 bases align to TRBD1. The CDR3 loop spans 16 amino acids. Germline CDR1 MGHDK, CDR2 SYGVNS. The chain's CDR3 is CARRDIGGQEGTEAFF. The CDR3, as DNA: TGTGCCCGCAGAGACATAGGGGGACAGGAAGGCACTGAAGCTTTCTTT.